This T cell receptor (beta chain) was sequenced in a study of T cell repertoires in cytomegalovirus infection. TCRdb independently ran MiXCR on the reads; one entry per CDR3 protein. Here the sample spans just under 550,000 distinct CDR3 sequences, less than 30% being singletons. The CDR3 totals 24 residues. After removal of 6 bases from V and 2 bases from J, the junction contained 34 bases not matched to a gene. This clonotype has a handful of counts. Specimen: PBMCs. The chain has TRBV12-3 or TRBV12-4 and TRBJ2-3; TRBD2 matches 8 bases. This clonotype was obtained from a human donor in good health (CMV status not recorded). Some clones in this sample may be carry-over from other donors' samples. The DNA for the CDR3 is TGTGCCAGCAGCCCACCTAGAGGGACCGACTCTTTCGAGCTCAGCGGGGGCTACACAGATACGCAGTATTTT. Protein product: CASSPPRGTDSFELSGGYTDTQYF.